This T cell receptor beta chain was recovered during a study of cytomegalovirus exposure and HLA in healthy donors. The PCR had 60 Vbeta and 13 Jbeta primers. Only in-frame clones appear in the TCRdb table, and some are missing; sequencing was by immunoSEQ multiplex PCR. The table lists some 91,000 clones, 60% to 65% of them singletons. Missing from this donor's record is the CMV serostatus. On this clone: Its target is not known.

Study-level findings and limits: Analyzed later, most CMV-associated TCR beta chains appeared HLA-restricted. V- and J-gene trimming in TCR beta was tied to a missense DCLRE1C variant by an analysis performed later. In an earlier analysis, most TCR beta V segments were productive about 90% or about 30% of the time.

Trimming took 0 bases from V and 8 from J, leaving 12 bases between them. Germline V gene data show CDR1 as SGDLS and CDR2 as YYNGEE. The CDR3 spans 15 residues. The TCR comes from a human donor in good health. The gene calls are TRBV9 and TRBJ1-6, with TRBD1 as a possible D gene (5 bases). Sequencing was performed on PBMCs. This CDR3 reads CASSVGGRADSPLHF. Written as DNA, the CDR3 is TGTGCCAGCAGCGTAGGAGGCAGGGCGGATTCACCCCTCCACTTT.